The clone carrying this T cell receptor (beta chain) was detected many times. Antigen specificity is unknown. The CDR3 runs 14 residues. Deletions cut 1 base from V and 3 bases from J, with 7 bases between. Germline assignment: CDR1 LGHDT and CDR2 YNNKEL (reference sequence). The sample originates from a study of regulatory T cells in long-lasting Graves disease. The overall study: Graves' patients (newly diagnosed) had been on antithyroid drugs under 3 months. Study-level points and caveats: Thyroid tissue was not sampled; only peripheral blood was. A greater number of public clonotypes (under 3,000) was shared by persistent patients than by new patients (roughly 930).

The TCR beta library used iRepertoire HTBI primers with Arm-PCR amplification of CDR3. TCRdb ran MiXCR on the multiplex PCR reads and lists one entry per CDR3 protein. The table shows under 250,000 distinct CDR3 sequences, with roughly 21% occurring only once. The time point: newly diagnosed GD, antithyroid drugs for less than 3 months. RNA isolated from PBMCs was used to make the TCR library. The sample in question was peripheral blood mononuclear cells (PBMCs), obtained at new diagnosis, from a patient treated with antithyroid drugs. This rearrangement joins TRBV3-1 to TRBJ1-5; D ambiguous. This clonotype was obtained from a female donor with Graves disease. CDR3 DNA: TGTGCCAGCAGCCAAGGTGGGTCCAATCAGCCCCAGCATTTT. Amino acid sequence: CASSQGGSNQPQHF. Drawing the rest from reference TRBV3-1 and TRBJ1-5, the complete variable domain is DTAVSQTPKYLVTQMGNDKSIKCEQNLGHDTMYWYKQDSKKFLKIMFSYNNKELIINETVPNRFSPKSPDKAHLNLHINSLELGDSAVYFCASSQGGSNQPQHFGDGTRLSIL.